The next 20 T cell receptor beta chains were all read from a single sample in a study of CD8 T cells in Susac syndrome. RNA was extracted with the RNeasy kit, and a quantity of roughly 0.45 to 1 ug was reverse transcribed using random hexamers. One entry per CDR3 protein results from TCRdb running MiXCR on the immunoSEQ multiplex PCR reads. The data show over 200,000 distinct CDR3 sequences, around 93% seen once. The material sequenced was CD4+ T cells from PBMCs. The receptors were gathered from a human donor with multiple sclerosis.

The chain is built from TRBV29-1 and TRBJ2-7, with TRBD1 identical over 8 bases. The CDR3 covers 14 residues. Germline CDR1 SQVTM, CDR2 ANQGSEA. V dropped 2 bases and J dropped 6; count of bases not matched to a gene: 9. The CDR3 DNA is TGCAGCGTTGAAAATCCAGGGGGCTGGGGCGAGCAGTACTTC. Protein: CSVENPGGWGEQYF.

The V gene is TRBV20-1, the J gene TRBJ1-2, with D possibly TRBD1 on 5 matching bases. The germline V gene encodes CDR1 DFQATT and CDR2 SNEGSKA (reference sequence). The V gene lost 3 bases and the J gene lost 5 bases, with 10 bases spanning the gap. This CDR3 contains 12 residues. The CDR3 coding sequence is TGCAGTGCTAGCGGGGGGAAGTATGGCTACACCTTC. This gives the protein CSASGGKYGYTF.

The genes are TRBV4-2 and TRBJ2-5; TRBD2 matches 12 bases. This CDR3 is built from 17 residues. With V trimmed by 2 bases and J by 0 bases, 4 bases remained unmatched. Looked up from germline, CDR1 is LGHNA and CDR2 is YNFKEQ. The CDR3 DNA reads TGTGCCAGCAGCCAATACCTAGCGGGGGGGTACCAAGAGACCCAGTACTTC. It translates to CASSQYLAGGYQETQYF.

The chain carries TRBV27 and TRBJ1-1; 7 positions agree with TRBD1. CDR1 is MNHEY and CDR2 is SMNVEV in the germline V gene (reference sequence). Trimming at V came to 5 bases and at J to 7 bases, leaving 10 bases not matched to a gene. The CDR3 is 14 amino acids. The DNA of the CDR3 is TGTGCCAGCAGTATGACAGGGCTAATCGGTGAAGCTTTCTTT. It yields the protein CASSMTGLIGEAFF.

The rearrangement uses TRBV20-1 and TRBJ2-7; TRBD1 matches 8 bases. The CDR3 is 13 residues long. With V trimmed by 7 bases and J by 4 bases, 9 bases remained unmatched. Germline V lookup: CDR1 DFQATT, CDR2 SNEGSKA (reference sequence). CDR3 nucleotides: TGCAGTGTTGGCGGACAGGGTAGTTACGAGCAGTACTTC. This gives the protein CSVGGQGSYEQYF.

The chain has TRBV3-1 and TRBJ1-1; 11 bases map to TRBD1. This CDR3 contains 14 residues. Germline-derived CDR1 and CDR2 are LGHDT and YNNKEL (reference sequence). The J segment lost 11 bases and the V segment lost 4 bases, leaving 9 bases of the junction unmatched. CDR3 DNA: TGTGCCAGCAGCCGGGACGGACAGGGGGCAGTGGCTTTCTTT. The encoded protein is CASSRDGQGAVAFF.

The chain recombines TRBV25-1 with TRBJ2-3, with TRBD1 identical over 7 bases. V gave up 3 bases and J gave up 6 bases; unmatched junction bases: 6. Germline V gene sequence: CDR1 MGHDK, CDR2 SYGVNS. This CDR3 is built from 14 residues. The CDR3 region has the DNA TGTGCCAGCAGTGACGAGGGGGCGTGGGATACGCAGTATTTT. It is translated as CASSDEGAWDTQYF.

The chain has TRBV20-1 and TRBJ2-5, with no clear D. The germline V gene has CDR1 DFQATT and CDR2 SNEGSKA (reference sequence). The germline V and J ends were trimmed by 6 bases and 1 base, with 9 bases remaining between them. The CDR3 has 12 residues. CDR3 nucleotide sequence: TGCAGTGCGTCGGGTCTCCAAGAGACCCAGTACTTC. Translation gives CSASGLQETQYF.

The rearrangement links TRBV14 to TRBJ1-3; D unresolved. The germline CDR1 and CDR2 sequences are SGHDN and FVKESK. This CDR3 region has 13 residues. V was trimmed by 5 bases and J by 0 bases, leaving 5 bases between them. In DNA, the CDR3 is TGTGCCAGCAGCGAGGACTCTGGAAACACCATATATTTT. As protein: CASSEDSGNTIYF.

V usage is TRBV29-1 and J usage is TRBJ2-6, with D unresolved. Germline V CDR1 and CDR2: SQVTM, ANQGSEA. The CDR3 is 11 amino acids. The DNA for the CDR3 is TGCGGATTTTCAGAGGCCAACGTCCTGACTTTC. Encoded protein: CGFSEANVLTF.

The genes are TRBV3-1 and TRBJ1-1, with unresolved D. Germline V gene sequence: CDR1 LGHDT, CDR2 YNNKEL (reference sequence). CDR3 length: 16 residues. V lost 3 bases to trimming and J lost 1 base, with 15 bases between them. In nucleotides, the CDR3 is TGTGCCAGCAGCCACCGTCCAACGTTGGGGAACACTGAAGCTTTCTTT. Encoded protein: CASSHRPTLGNTEAFF.

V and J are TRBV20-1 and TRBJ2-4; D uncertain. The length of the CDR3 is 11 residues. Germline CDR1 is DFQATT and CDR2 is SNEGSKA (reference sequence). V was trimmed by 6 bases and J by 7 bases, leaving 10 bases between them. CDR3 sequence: CSAPLLNIQYF. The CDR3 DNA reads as TGCAGTGCCCCGTTACTGAACATTCAGTACTTC.

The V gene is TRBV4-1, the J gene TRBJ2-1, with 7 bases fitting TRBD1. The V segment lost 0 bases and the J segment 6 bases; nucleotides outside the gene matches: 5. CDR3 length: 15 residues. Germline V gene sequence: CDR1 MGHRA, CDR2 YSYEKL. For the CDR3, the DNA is TGCGCCAGCAGCCAAGAAGGGGGCCGGGGCAATGAGCAGTTCTTC. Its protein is CASSQEGGRGNEQFF.

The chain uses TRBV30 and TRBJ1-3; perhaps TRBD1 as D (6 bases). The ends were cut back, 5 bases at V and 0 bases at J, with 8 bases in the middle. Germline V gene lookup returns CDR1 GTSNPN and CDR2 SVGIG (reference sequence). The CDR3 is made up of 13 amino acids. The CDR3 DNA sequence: TGTGCCTGGCGACAGGCCTCTGGAAACACCATATATTTT. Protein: CAWRQASGNTIYF.

CDR3 protein: CSVDLVINEQFF. The DNA for the CDR3 is TGCAGCGTTGACCTAGTCATCAATGAGCAGTTCTTC. The J gene is TRBJ2-1, the V gene TRBV29-1, with D unresolved. From germline, CDR1 is SQVTM and CDR2 ANQGSEA. This CDR3 has 12 residues. V lost 3 bases to trimming and J lost 6 bases, with 9 bases between them.

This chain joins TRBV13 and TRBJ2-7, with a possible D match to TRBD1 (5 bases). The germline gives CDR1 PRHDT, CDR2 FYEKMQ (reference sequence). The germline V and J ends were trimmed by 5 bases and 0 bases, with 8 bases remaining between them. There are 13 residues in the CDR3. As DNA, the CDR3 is TGTGCCAGCAGCGCCAGGGACTCCTACGAGCAGTACGTC. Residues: CASSARDSYEQYV.

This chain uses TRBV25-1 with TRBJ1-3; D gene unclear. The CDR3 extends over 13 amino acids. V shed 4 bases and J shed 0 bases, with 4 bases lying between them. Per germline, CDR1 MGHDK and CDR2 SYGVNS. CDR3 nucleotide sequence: TGTGCCAGCAGTGTCGTCTCTGGAAACACCATATATTTT. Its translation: CASSVVSGNTIYF.

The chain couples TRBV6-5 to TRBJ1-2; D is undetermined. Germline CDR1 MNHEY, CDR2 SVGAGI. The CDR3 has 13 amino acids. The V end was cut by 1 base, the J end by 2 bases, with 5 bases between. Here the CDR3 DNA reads TGTGCCAGCAGTTACTGGGCGAACTATGGCTACACCTTC. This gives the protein CASSYWANYGYTF.

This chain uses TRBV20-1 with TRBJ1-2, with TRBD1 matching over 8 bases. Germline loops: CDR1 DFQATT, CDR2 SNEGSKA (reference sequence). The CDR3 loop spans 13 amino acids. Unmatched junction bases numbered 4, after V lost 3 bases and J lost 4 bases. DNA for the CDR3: TGCAGTGCTAGGGGAGGACAGGGCTATGGCTACACCTTC. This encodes CSARGGQGYGYTF.

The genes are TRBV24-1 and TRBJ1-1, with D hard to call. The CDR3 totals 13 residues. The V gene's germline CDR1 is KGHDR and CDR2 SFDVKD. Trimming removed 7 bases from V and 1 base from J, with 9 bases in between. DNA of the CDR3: TGTGCCACCAGAGGACGGGAGAACACTGAAGCTTTCTTT. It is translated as CATRGRENTEAFF.